This T cell receptor beta chain derives from a study of follicular helper T cells after annual influenza vaccination. Study conclusions and caveats: Productive TCRB sequences came from only about 9-20% of cells. Day 7 ICOS+CD38+ clones later appeared mostly in ICOS-CD38- cTfh.

Comment on this clone: What it binds is unknown.

Survey level resolution was used for TCRB sequencing. TCRdb keeps only in-frame clones here, not all; method: immunoSEQ multiplex PCR. The sample lists nearly 11,000 clones; about 82% were seen once. The V gene's germline CDR1 is KGHSH and CDR2 LQKENI. V was clipped by 5 bases and J by 2 bases; unmatched bases: 4. The length of the CDR3 is 14 residues. The sequencing here drew on CXCR5- memory CD4+ T cells sorted from blood, taken 6 weeks after influenza vaccination. This TCR came from an adult who received the influenza vaccine. The V gene is TRBV18, the J gene TRBJ2-3, with TRBD2 matching 7 bases. CDR3 sequence: CASSATSDTDTQYF. The CDR3 DNA reads as TGTGCCAGCTCAGCAACTAGCGACACAGATACGCAGTATTTT.